The present TCR beta chain was sequenced within a study of cytomegalovirus exposure and HLA in healthy donors. Points from the study as a whole: TRBV6-2, TRBV6-3 and other indistinguishable V segments were excluded. Some TCR beta chains (164 of them) were listed as cytomegalovirus-associated.

In regard to this clone: The antigen is unknown.

Primers: 60 Vbeta forward and 13 Jbeta reverse. The assay was immunoSEQ multiplex PCR, and TCRdb's table has in-frame clones only and misses some. This table holds approximately 160,000 clones, 82% found once. Germline CDR1 MNHEY, CDR2 SVGAGI. Trimming removed 3 bases from V and 7 bases from J; junction bases left unmatched: 5. The CDR3 is made up of 13 amino acids. V gene TRBV6-5 combines with J gene TRBJ1-2; 7 bases align to TRBD1. This sequence was found in a girl aged 5-17 years in good health and CMV-seropositive. The sequenced sample consisted of PBMCs. The CDR3 sequence is CASSYVGGGGYTF. In DNA, the CDR3 is TGTGCCAGCAGTTATGTAGGGGGCGGTGGCTACACCTTC.